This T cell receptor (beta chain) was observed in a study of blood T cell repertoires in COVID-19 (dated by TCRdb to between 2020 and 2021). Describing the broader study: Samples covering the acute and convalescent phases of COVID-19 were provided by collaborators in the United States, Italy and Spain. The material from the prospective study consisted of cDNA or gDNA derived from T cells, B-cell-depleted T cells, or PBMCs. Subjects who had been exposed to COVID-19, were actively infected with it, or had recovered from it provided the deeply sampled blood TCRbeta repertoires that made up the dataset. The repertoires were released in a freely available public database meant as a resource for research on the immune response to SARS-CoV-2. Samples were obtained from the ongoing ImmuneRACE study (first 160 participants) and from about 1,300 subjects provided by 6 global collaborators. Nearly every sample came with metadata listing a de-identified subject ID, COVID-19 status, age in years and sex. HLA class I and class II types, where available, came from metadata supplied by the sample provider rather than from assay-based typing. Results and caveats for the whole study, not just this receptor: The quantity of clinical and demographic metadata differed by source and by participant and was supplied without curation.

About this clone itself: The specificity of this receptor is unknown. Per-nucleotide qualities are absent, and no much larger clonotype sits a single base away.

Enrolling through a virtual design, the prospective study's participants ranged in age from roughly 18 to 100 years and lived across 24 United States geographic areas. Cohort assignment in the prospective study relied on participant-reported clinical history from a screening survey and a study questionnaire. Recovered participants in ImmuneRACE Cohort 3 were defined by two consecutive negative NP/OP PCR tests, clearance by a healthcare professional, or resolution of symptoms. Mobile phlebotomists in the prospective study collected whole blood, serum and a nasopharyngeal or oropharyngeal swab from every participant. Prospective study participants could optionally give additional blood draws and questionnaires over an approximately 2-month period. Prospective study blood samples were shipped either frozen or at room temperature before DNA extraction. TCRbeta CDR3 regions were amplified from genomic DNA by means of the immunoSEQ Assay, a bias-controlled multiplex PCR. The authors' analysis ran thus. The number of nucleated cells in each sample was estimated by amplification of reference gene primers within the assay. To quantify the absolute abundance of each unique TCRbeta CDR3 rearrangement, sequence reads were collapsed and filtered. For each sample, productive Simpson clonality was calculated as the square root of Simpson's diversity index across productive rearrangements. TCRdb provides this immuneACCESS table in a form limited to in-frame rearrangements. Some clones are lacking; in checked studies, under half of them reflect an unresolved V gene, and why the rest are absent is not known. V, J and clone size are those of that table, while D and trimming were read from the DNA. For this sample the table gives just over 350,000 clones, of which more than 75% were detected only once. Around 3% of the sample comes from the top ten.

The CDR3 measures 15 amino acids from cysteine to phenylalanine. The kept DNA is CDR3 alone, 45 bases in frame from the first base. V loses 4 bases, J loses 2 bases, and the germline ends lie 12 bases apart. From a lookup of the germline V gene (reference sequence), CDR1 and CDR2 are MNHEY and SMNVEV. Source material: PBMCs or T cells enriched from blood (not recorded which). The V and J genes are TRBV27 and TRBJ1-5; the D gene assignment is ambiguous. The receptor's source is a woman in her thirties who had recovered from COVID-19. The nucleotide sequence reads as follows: TGTGCCAGCAGTTCACCGGACGGGGGCAATCAGCCCCAGCATTTT. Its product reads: CASSSPDGGNQPQHF.